Listed below are T cell receptor beta chains from one sample, sequenced in a study of T cell responses to AZD1222 COVID-19 vaccine. The data were produced by immunoSEQ multiplex PCR, yet TCRdb's version contains in-frame clones alone and is incomplete. This repertoire shows 80,000 or so clones, roughly nine tenths found once; its top ten account for approximately 1.5%. The sequences come from peripheral blood, collected on day 0 of AZD1222 vaccination. Source of these receptors: an adult in good health. The CDR3 runs from the conserved cysteine through the conserved F or W. The D gene is left open where the match is weak. The listing skips clone size in some rows; elsewhere it reads once, few, many or a size class.

size	D	V	J	CDR3	DNA
.	.	TRBV29-1	TRBJ1-4	CSVETDRTNEKLFF	TGCAGCGTGGAGACTGACAGAACTAATGAAAAACTGTTTTTT
once	.	TRBV6-5	TRBJ1-2	CASSTQVGAAHGYTF	TGTGCCAGCAGTACCCAGGTGGGGGCAGCCCATGGCTACACCTTC
.	TRBD1	TRBV28	TRBJ2-7	CASSGQVGEQYF	TGTGCCAGCAGTGGACAGGTTGGGGAGCAGTACTTC
.	.	TRBV6-5	TRBJ2-7	CASSYDPRGYEQYF	TGTGCCAGCAGTTACGACCCCCGAGGCTACGAGCAGTACTTC
.	TRBD1	TRBV3-1/TRBV3-2	TRBJ1-4	CASSPGQGKLFF	TGTGCCAGCAGCCCGGGACAGGGGAAACTGTTTTTT
.	TRBD1	TRBV19	TRBJ2-3	CASSPNRDRGTDTQYF	TGTGCCAGTAGTCCTAACCGGGACAGAGGCACAGATACGCAGTATTTT
.	TRBD1	TRBV24-1	TRBJ1-2	CATSSGQGNYGYTF	TGTGCCACCAGCTCGGGACAGGGGAACTATGGCTACACCTTC
.	.	TRBV15	TRBJ1-4	CATSRDRGATNEKLFF	TGTGCCACCAGCAGAGATCGAGGGGCAACTAATGAAAAACTGTTTTTT
.	TRBD2	TRBV5-4	TRBJ2-3	CASRKSGISTDTQYF	TGTGCCAGCAGGAAAAGCGGGATTAGCACAGATACGCAGTATTTT
few	TRBD2	TRBV7-9	TRBJ2-7	CASSLAGGRAYEQYF	TGTGCCAGCAGCTTAGCGGGAGGGAGGGCCTACGAGCAGTACTTC
.	.	TRBV29-1	TRBJ1-1	CSVERGQDTEAFF	TGCAGCGTTGAACGGGGGCAAGACACTGAAGCTTTCTTT
.	.	TRBV6-1	TRBJ2-1	CASSEARSSAGDEQFF	TGTGCCAGCAGTGAAGCGCGGAGCTCCGCGGGCGATGAGCAGTTCTTC
.	.	TRBV19	TRBJ1-2	CASSIAGVKRGYTF	TGTGCCAGTAGTATAGCCGGGGTCAAGAGGGGCTACACCTTC
.	.	TRBV19	TRBJ2-7	CASSIPGSHSYEQYF	TGTGCCAGTAGTATTCCGGGGAGCCACTCCTACGAGCAGTACTTC
once	.	TRBV5-5	TRBJ1-1	CASSWAEPKGTEAFF	TGTGCCAGCAGCTGGGCTGAACCAAAGGGCACTGAAGCTTTCTTT
.	.	TRBV18	TRBJ1-1	CASSPGMTDTEAFF	TGTGCCAGCTCCCCCGGCATGACGGACACTGAAGCTTTCTTT
.	.	TRBV19	TRBJ1-5	CASGAVRETQPQHF	TGTGCCAGTGGGGCGGTAAGGGAGACTCAGCCCCAGCATTTT
.	.	TRBV19	TRBJ2-2	CASSKGGIASGELFF	TGTGCCAGTAGTAAAGGGGGGATAGCCTCCGGGGAGCTGTTTTTT
.	TRBD1	TRBV7-9	TRBJ1-1	CASRRDRGVGTEAFF	TGTGCCAGCAGGAGGGACAGGGGTGTAGGAACTGAAGCTTTCTTT
once	.	TRBV7-2	TRBJ1-4	CASSLVGHEKLFF	TGTGCCAGCAGCTTAGTAGGGCACGAAAAACTGTTTTTT
.	.	TRBV7-3	TRBJ1-3	CASSSGQESSGNTIYF	TGTGCCAGCAGCTCAGGACAAGAGAGCTCTGGAAACACCATATATTTT
.	.	TRBV30	TRBJ1-1	CAWTIKSQGTTEAFF	TGTGCCTGGACAATAAAATCCCAGGGAACCACTGAAGCTTTCTTT
.	TRBD2	TRBV4-1	TRBJ2-1	CASSPLAGVANEQFF	TGCGCCAGCAGCCCCCTAGCGGGAGTCGCCAATGAGCAGTTCTTC
.	TRBD2	TRBV6-2/TRBV6-3	TRBJ2-1	CASSYWASGTVSAPYNEQFF	TGTGCCAGCAGTTACTGGGCTAGCGGAACAGTTTCCGCTCCCTACAATGAGCAGTTCTTC
.	.	TRBV7-6	TRBJ1-4	CASSSQQGSNEKLFF	TGTGCCAGCAGCTCTCAACAGGGATCTAATGAAAAACTGTTTTTT
once	TRBD1	TRBV30	TRBJ1-6	CAWEGAATGRIHNSPLHF	TGTGCCTGGGAGGGGGCCGCTACGGGACGCATACACAATTCACCCCTCCACTTT
.	.	TRBV7-9	TRBJ2-1	CASSPWGARSNEQFF	TGTGCCAGCAGTCCCTGGGGGGCGCGGAGTAATGAGCAGTTCTTC